This T cell receptor beta chain comes out of a study of glioma-infiltrating T cells after dendritic cell vaccination. The CDR3 extends over 13 amino acids. CDR1 is SGHRS and CDR2 is YFSETQ in the germline V gene. The V and J ends lost 0 bases and 6 bases respectively, with 6 bases between them. Sequencing was performed with immunoSEQ multiplex PCR; in TCRdb, only in-frame clones are kept and a portion is missing. This table has 99,000 or so clones, around 87% appearing once. Indicated time point: after dendritic cell vaccination, including at tumor progression/relapse. The clonotype comes from a human donor with glioblastoma. This specimen was blood, taken after dendritic cell vaccination. The V gene is TRBV5-1, the J gene TRBJ2-2, with D tentatively TRBD2 (5 bases). The CDR3 coding sequence is TGCGCCAGCAGCTTGGTCGGGGCCGGGGAGCTGTTTTTT. Translating it yields CASSLVGAGELFF.